This TCR beta chain derives from a study of T cell responses to AZD1222 COVID-19 vaccine. The CDR3 spans 14 residues. Deletions cut 1 base from V and 5 bases from J, with 10 bases between. CDR1 is SGHTA, CDR2 FQGNSA, per germline. The repertoire was sequenced with immunoSEQ multiplex PCR; TCRdb's copy has only in-frame clones and lacks some. The profile shows 150,000 to 200,000 clones, less than 95% of them singletons. The source was peripheral blood, collected on day 0 of AZD1222 vaccination. This sequence was found in an adult in good health. The chain carries TRBV7-2 and TRBJ2-3, with D hard to call. For the CDR3, the DNA is TGTGCCAGCAGCTTAGGTAGTATTGGAGATACGCAGTATTTT. Residues: CASSLGSIGDTQYF.